Below, 15 T cell receptor beta chains from the same sample are listed, as sequenced in a study of identical twins. TCRdb redid the calling of the 5' RACE reads with MiXCR, one entry per CDR3 protein. The table has hundreds of thousands of distinct CDR3 sequences, about 20% seen once. These data are also associated with another study on T cells expressing NK-cell markers.

Sequenced material: PBMCs. The origin of the receptors is a woman between 18 and 30 years old in good health.

The table lists this clonotype with a few counts. The chain has TRBV5-1 and TRBJ2-7; the match to TRBD2 covers 12 bases. The CDR3 extends over 15 amino acids. The germline CDR1 and CDR2 sequences are SGHRS and YFSETQ. The J segment lost 5 bases and the V segment lost 4 bases, leaving 7 bases of the junction unmatched. CDR3 sequence (DNA): TGCGCCAGCAGCCTAGAGACTAGCGGGAGACACGAGCAGTACTTC. Its translation: CASSLETSGRHEQYF.

This sequence joins TRBV20-1 and TRBJ2-1; 8 bases map to TRBD1. In germline, CDR1 is DFQATT, CDR2 SNEGSKA (reference sequence). V gave up 1 base and J gave up 5 bases; unmatched junction bases: 4. The length of the CDR3 is 14 residues. The CDR3 region is CSARGQGLHNEQFF. In nucleotides, the CDR3 is TGCAGTGCTAGAGGACAGGGGCTGCACAATGAGCAGTTCTTC.

This chain links TRBV13 with TRBJ2-1, with D perhaps matching TRBD1 (6 bases). Trimming pared 0 bases from V and 4 bases from J, leaving 10 bases between. Germline CDR1 and CDR2: PRHDT and FYEKMQ (reference sequence). This CDR3 is 15 amino acids long. CDR3 amino acids: CASSLGETGYNEQFF. The DNA for the CDR3 is TGTGCCAGCAGCTTAGGGGAGACAGGATACAATGAGCAGTTCTTC.

V and J are TRBV19 and TRBJ1-5; TRBD1 agrees at 9 bases. The CDR3 loop spans 19 amino acids. V was pared by 6 bases and J by 4 bases, with 19 bases of the junction left unmatched. CDR1 and CDR2 from the germline V gene are LNHDA and SQIVND (reference sequence). The CDR3 DNA is TGTGCCAGTAGCTGGATACGGACAGGGGATCCCTTCCGGAATCAGCCCCAGCATTTT. Its translation: CASSWIRTGDPFRNQPQHF.

This clonotype was counted ten times or more. The chain recombines TRBV11-2 with TRBJ2-7, with D possibly being TRBD2 (6 bases). Trimming removed 1 base at V and 2 bases at J, with 21 bases between. The CDR3 covers 18 residues. Germline CDR1 is SGHAT and CDR2 is FQNNGV. This CDR3 is CASSLVSRVGGKTYEQYF. Written as DNA, the CDR3 is TGTGCCAGCAGCTTAGTTTCCAGGGTCGGGGGTAAGACCTACGAGCAGTACTTC.

The V and J genes are TRBV20-1 and TRBJ1-6; D may be TRBD1 (5 bases). Trimming left V 3 bases short and J 7 bases short, with 10 bases between. The CDR3 runs 13 residues. Germline CDR1 reads DFQATT; CDR2 reads SNEGSKA (reference sequence). CDR3 protein: CSASGTLNSPLHF. As DNA, the CDR3 is TGCAGTGCTAGCGGGACCTTGAATTCACCCCTCCACTTT.

In its sample, this clonotype was seen a few times. The V and J genes are TRBV6-1 and TRBJ1-2; D gene unclear. The germline V and J ends were trimmed by 7 bases and 4 bases, with 7 bases remaining between them. The CDR3 is made up of 11 amino acids. Per the germline V gene, CDR1 is MNHNS and CDR2 is SASEGT. CDR3 residues: CASMDGYGYTF. Written as DNA, the CDR3 is TGTGCCAGCATGGACGGCTATGGCTACACCTTC.

The V gene is TRBV10-2, the J gene TRBJ2-1; TRBD2 aligns across 7 bases. Losses at the gene ends were 4 bases for V and 6 bases for J; bases not matched to a gene: 6. Per germline, CDR1 WSHSY and CDR2 SAAADI. The CDR3 is 14 amino acids. For the CDR3, the DNA is TGCGCCAGCAGTGGCATGCTAGCGGCCAATGAGCAGTTCTTC. Translating it yields CASSGMLAANEQFF.

The chain joins TRBV18 to TRBJ2-7; D is ambiguous. The CDR3 is 13 amino acids. V was cut by 2 bases and J by 2 bases, with 7 bases left in between. The germline CDR1 and CDR2 sequences are KGHSH and LQKENI. The CDR3 coding sequence is TGTGCCAGCTCACCAGGGGTCCCCTACGAGCAGTACTTC. Its translation is CASSPGVPYEQYF.

This rearrangement joins TRBV5-1 to TRBJ2-1; D possibly corresponds to TRBD2 (6 bases). Germline V gives CDR1 SGHRS, CDR2 YFSETQ. The V end lost 1 base, the J end lost 9 bases, and 17 bases lay between the germline ends. This CDR3 has 15 amino acids. In DNA form, the CDR3 reads TGCGCCAGCAGCTTGCCAAGCGGGTTTCTCGGTGAGCAGTTCTTC. This codes for CASSLPSGFLGEQFF.

This clonotype was observed a handful of times. The rearrangement uses TRBV20-1 and TRBJ2-3, with 9 bases lining up with TRBD2. The V gene's germline CDR1 is DFQATT and CDR2 SNEGSKA (reference sequence). The CDR3 loop spans 15 amino acids. J was trimmed by 6 bases and V by 0 bases; bases with no gene match: 7. This CDR3 is CSARDPAGGPDTQYF. The CDR3 bases are TGCAGTGCTAGAGATCCTGCGGGGGGGCCTGATACGCAGTATTTT.

In its sample, this clonotype was seen many times. The chain has TRBV11-2 and TRBJ2-3, with D unresolved. Germline V gene lookup returns CDR1 SGHAT and CDR2 FQNNGV. Trimming cost V 4 bases and J 5 bases, with 7 bases left between them. This CDR3 has 12 residues. The CDR3 here is CASSSALDTQYF. The CDR3 DNA is TGTGCCAGCAGCTCCGCACTAGATACGCAGTATTTT.

This clonotype was recorded a few times. V usage is TRBV6-1 and J usage is TRBJ2-3; 11 bases match TRBD2. The CDR3 length is 17 residues. Trimming cost V 4 bases and J 2 bases; bases outside gene matches: 8. In germline, CDR1 is MNHNS, CDR2 SASEGT. The CDR3 bases are TGTGCCAGCAGTGCCTCTAGCGGGGGGATATACACAGATACGCAGTATTTT. It codes for CASSASSGGIYTDTQYF.

This clonotype appeared a few times. This may be a read error: a much more frequent sequence differs by one nucleotide. V is TRBV12-3 or TRBV12-4 and J is TRBJ2-1; no reliable D call. This CDR3 comprises 9 residues. V shed 8 bases and J shed 10 bases, with 6 bases lying between them. CDR3 in amino acids: CASGYEQFF. The DNA of the CDR3 is TGTGCCAGCGGCTACGAGCAGTTCTTC.

This clonotype turned up a few times. The rearrangement uses TRBV20-1 and TRBJ2-5; TRBD2 agrees at 10 bases. CDR3 size: 17 residues. Germline CDR1 is DFQATT and CDR2 is SNEGSKA (reference sequence). V shed 1 base and J 3 bases; nucleotides not matched to a gene: 11. CDR3 in DNA: TGCAGTGCTAGAGGCGCTCTAGCGGGGGCCCAGGAAGAGACCCAGTACTTC. This sequence encodes CSARGALAGAQEETQYF.